This entry lists 10 T cell receptor beta chains sequenced from one sample in a study of T-cell memory formation after mild COVID-19. TCRdb reprocessed the 5' RACE reads via MiXCR and lists one record per CDR3 protein. The sample holds 450,000 to 650,000 distinct CDR3 sequences, roughly 20% seen once. Sequenced sample: PBMCs or a T cell subset sorted from them (not recorded which). These receptors all come from an adult woman who had mild COVID-19 (a few samples of this study predate the infection). Cell type and time point are not known.

This clonotype was picked up many times. V usage is TRBV7-2 and J usage is TRBJ2-1, with TRBD2 matching 8 bases. Per the germline V gene, CDR1 is SGHTA and CDR2 is FQGNSA. V was pared by 2 bases and J by 15 bases, with 9 bases of the junction left unmatched. This CDR3 has 13 amino acids. CDR3 sequence (DNA): TGTGCCAGCAGCTTAAGCGGGAGCCAGCCATTGTTCTTC. It codes for CASSLSGSQPLFF.

This clonotype came up a few times. The chain combines TRBV29-1 with TRBJ2-7, with 7 positions matching TRBD2. Germline CDR1 reads SQVTM; CDR2 reads ANQGSEA. The J segment lost 2 bases and the V segment lost 4 bases, leaving 5 bases of the junction unmatched. The CDR3 extends over 13 amino acids. The CDR3 region has the DNA TGCAGCGTTGGCGGGGGAGAAGCCTACGAGCAGTACTTC. Translated: CSVGGGEAYEQYF.

The chain joins TRBV5-1 to TRBJ2-5; no definite D call. V was shortened by 8 bases and J by 1 base, with 12 bases between the two germline ends. CDR1 is SGHRS and CDR2 is YFSETQ in the germline V gene. The CDR3 loop spans 13 amino acids. CDR3 sequence (DNA): TGCGCCAGTGGGCCGGCTCCCCAAGAGACCCAGTACTTC. Its translation: CASGPAPQETQYF.

This clonotype occurred many times. The chain is built from TRBV4-2 and TRBJ2-3, with D uncertain. Germline V CDR1 and CDR2: LGHNA, YNFKEQ. V was shortened by 1 base and J by 6 bases, with 5 bases between the two germline ends. CDR3 length equals 12 residues. The CDR3 here is CASSQVGDTQYF. The CDR3 region has the DNA TGTGCCAGCAGCCAAGTCGGGGATACGCAGTATTTT.

The gene calls are TRBV29-1 and TRBJ1-1, with TRBD1 identical over 7 bases. Germline trimming cut 7 bases from V and 0 bases from J; bases unmatched to any gene: 8. CDR1 SQVTM and CDR2 ANQGSEA come from the germline V gene. The CDR3 has 14 residues. The CDR3 sequence is CSGSGGDMNTEAFF. Here the CDR3 DNA reads TGCAGCGGTTCAGGGGGGGACATGAACACTGAAGCTTTCTTT.

This clonotype was detected a few times. The gene calls are TRBV5-1 and TRBJ2-3, with 7 nucleotides matching TRBD1. CDR1 is SGHRS and CDR2 is YFSETQ in the germline V gene. The CDR3 spans 18 residues. V shed 4 bases and J 0 bases; nucleotides not matched to a gene: 14. The CDR3 here is CASSPGRLQGSSTDTQYF. The CDR3 DNA reads as TGCGCCAGCAGCCCCGGGCGACTACAGGGGTCGAGCACAGATACGCAGTATTTT.

The gene calls are TRBV5-1 and TRBJ2-1; possible D gene TRBD2, 5 bases. The germline CDR1 and CDR2 sequences are SGHRS and YFSETQ. The CDR3 sequence is 15 residues long. Deletions cut 1 base from V and 5 bases from J, with 13 bases between. The CDR3 loop is CASSLNPPGNNEQFF. The CDR3 DNA reads as TGCGCCAGCAGCTTGAATCCCCCCGGGAACAATGAGCAGTTCTTC.

This chain connects TRBV7-9 to TRBJ2-2, with D unresolved. Germline values: CDR1 SEHNR, CDR2 FQNEAQ (reference sequence). V lost 5 bases and J lost 7, with 8 bases in between. This CDR3 comprises 12 residues. CDR3 in DNA: TGTGCCAGCAGCCACCCAGGCGGGGAGCTGTTTTTT. Its protein is CASSHPGGELFF.

The chain is built from TRBV18 and TRBJ2-7; D is unclear. With 4 bases removed from V and 6 bases from J, the gap between germline ends came to 13 bases. CDR1 and CDR2 from the germline V gene are KGHSH and LQKENI. The CDR3 has 13 amino acids. CDR3 in amino acids: CASSRIQGPEQYF. DNA for the CDR3: TGTGCCAGCTCACGTATCCAAGGGCCCGAGCAGTACTTC.

J is TRBJ2-3 and V is TRBV4-2; 8 bases are a match to TRBD2. J was trimmed by 3 bases and V by 5 bases; bases with no gene match: 7. CDR1 and CDR2 from the germline V gene are LGHNA and YNFKEQ. This CDR3 is 15 amino acids long. CDR3 in DNA: TGTGCCAGCAGCTCCCGGGGGGGAGAGACAGATACGCAGTATTTT. As protein: CASSSRGGETDTQYF.